The 2 T cell receptor beta chains presented below share a single source sample, sequenced in a study of OX40 agonist ivuxolimab in advanced cancers. The protocol was immunoSEQ multiplex PCR, while the TCRdb copy is restricted to in-frame clones and leaves out a portion. The table shows tens of thousands of clones, with approximately 85% occurring only once. The sample in question was CD4+ or CD8+ T cells sorted from blood, obtained in a trial of the OX40 agonist ivuxolimab. The origin of the receptors is an adult with an advanced solid tumor such as melanoma, head and neck, liver or kidney cancer.

This clone was observed a single time. The V and J genes are TRBV7-9 and TRBJ1-2; no definite D call. Germline V gene data show CDR1 as SEHNR and CDR2 as FQNEAQ (reference sequence). This CDR3 comprises 14 residues. V lost 2 bases to trimming and J lost 7 bases, with 14 bases between them. The CDR3 spells CASSLNDAGGGYTF. CDR3 DNA: TGTGCCAGCAGCTTAAATGACGCGGGTGGTGGCTACACCTTC.

The rearrangement links TRBV28 to TRBJ2-2, with D unresolved. Per the germline V gene, CDR1 is MDHEN and CDR2 is SYDVKM. The ends were cut back, 1 base at V and 6 bases at J, with 12 bases in the middle. The CDR3 is made up of 15 amino acids. The DNA for the CDR3 is TGTGCCAGCAGTTTATTTAAGGCCAGGCCCGGGGAGCTGTTTTTT. Protein sequence: CASSLFKARPGELFF.